The clone carrying this T cell receptor beta chain has a count of ten or more. Amplification of TCR beta CDR3 regions used RNA as the template. RT-PCR in the first round (using the HTBI primer set) targeted the TCR CDR3. TCRdb ran MiXCR on the multiplex PCR reads and lists one entry per CDR3 protein. In the table there are about 400,000 distinct CDR3 sequences, more than 15% of which are singletons. These data are taken from a study of T cells in Graves' hyperthyroidism and ophthalmopathy. The CDR3 length is 15 residues. V gave up 3 bases and J gave up 4 bases; unmatched junction bases: 5. Germline assignment: CDR1 MDHEN and CDR2 SYDVKM.

The rearrangement joins TRBV28 to TRBJ2-5; 10 bases line up with TRBD2. The specimen sequenced was blood. This TCR was sampled from a woman under 30 with Graves' hyperthyroidism that later progressed to Graves' ophthalmopathy. CDR3 in DNA: TGTGCCAGCAGTTTTTCTAGCGGGAGAGGAGAGACCCAGTACTTC. It specifies CASSFSSGRGETQYF.